The rows below give T cell receptor beta chains drawn from one sample of a study of cytomegalovirus exposure and HLA in healthy donors. Assay: immunoSEQ multiplex PCR; the TCRdb copy retains only in-frame clones and omits some. The table shows about 170,000 clones, with 55% to 65% occurring only once. Sequenced sample: PBMCs. Receptor source: a man in his forties in good health and CMV-seronegative. Each CDR3 is given with its conserved first and last residue. The order of the fields is CDR3 protein, J gene, V gene.

cdr3_aa: CASSVGEGDEQFF
j_call: TRBJ2-1
v_call: TRBV9

cdr3_aa: CASSEGASSTDTQYF
j_call: TRBJ2-3
v_call: TRBV6-1

cdr3_aa: CASSLQGQEKTF
j_call: TRBJ1-2
v_call: TRBV5-1

cdr3_aa: CASSVQSGTGETQYF
j_call: TRBJ2-5
v_call: TRBV5-1

cdr3_aa: CASIASNTGELFF
j_call: TRBJ2-2
v_call: TRBV9

cdr3_aa: CASRQIYGTDGNTIYF
j_call: TRBJ1-3
v_call: TRBV4-1

cdr3_aa: CASSNNGLYGYTF
j_call: TRBJ1-2
v_call: TRBV7-2

cdr3_aa: CASSLPGATNEKLFF
j_call: TRBJ1-4
v_call: TRBV28

cdr3_aa: CASSLGQGPYTF
j_call: TRBJ1-2
v_call: TRBV2

cdr3_aa: CAISFKGQGEGEQFF
j_call: TRBJ2-1
v_call: TRBV10-3

cdr3_aa: CASSPLYTRAQYF
j_call: TRBJ2-5
v_call: TRBV27

cdr3_aa: CASSVVSGTGELFF
j_call: TRBJ2-2
v_call: TRBV9

cdr3_aa: CASRGVGDTQYF
j_call: TRBJ2-3
v_call: TRBV19

cdr3_aa: CASSQLLASDGQETQYF
j_call: TRBJ2-5
v_call: TRBV4-1

cdr3_aa: CASSFEHTDLGEKLFF
j_call: TRBJ1-4
v_call: TRBV7-2

cdr3_aa: CASSEALRGEAFF
j_call: TRBJ1-1
v_call: TRBV6-1

cdr3_aa: CASSRGFPTNEKLFF
j_call: TRBJ1-4
v_call: TRBV5-5

cdr3_aa: CSSSFEQGGGNQPQHF
j_call: TRBJ1-5
v_call: TRBV7-9

cdr3_aa: CASSPPNSLGGTGNTIYF
j_call: TRBJ1-3
v_call: TRBV18

cdr3_aa: CASSHPPGLGDYNEQFF
j_call: TRBJ2-1
v_call: TRBV4-3

cdr3_aa: CASSPSGGRTDTQYF
j_call: TRBJ2-3
v_call: TRBV28

cdr3_aa: CASSLGQGTGANVLTF
j_call: TRBJ2-6
v_call: TRBV11-2

cdr3_aa: CASSLALAGYEQYF
j_call: TRBJ2-7
v_call: TRBV7-2

cdr3_aa: CASTKGGVGRRQETQYF
j_call: TRBJ2-5
v_call: TRBV7-9

cdr3_aa: CASSSTSGRAGDTQYF
j_call: TRBJ2-3
v_call: TRBV11-3

cdr3_aa: CASSRGGSADTQYF
j_call: TRBJ2-3
v_call: TRBV28

cdr3_aa: CASSWDRVNDGYTF
j_call: TRBJ1-2
v_call: TRBV19

cdr3_aa: CASSRTGTFRETQYF
j_call: TRBJ2-5
v_call: TRBV19

cdr3_aa: CASRYGTLNTEAFF
j_call: TRBJ1-1
v_call: TRBV28

cdr3_aa: CASSLIRTSGGVRQFF
j_call: TRBJ2-1
v_call: TRBV5-4

cdr3_aa: CASSHWDLKNTGELFF
j_call: TRBJ2-2
v_call: TRBV7-9

cdr3_aa: CASSSGTSGRDGELFF
j_call: TRBJ2-2
v_call: TRBV7-2

cdr3_aa: CASSRGGHDQPQHF
j_call: TRBJ1-5
v_call: TRBV21-1

cdr3_aa: CASSEYGAGVTGELFF
j_call: TRBJ2-2
v_call: TRBV25-1

cdr3_aa: CASSFPPRGSGETQYF
j_call: TRBJ2-5
v_call: TRBV6-6

cdr3_aa: CASSIRLGRAWGYTF
j_call: TRBJ1-2
v_call: TRBV19

cdr3_aa: CASSLTQGNIVDYGYTF
j_call: TRBJ1-2
v_call: TRBV4-1

cdr3_aa: CASSSVTGGLGYGYTF
j_call: TRBJ1-2
v_call: TRBV28

cdr3_aa: CSSSYATPSRGLNEKLFF
j_call: TRBJ1-4
v_call: TRBV7-9

cdr3_aa: CASRGQVSTDTQYF
j_call: TRBJ2-3
v_call: TRBV19

cdr3_aa: CASSPPILFNQPQHF
j_call: TRBJ1-5
v_call: TRBV18

cdr3_aa: CASTSSGNPGELFF
j_call: TRBJ2-2
v_call: TRBV7-2

cdr3_aa: CASSSQAGGNEQFF
j_call: TRBJ2-1
v_call: TRBV5-1

cdr3_aa: CASRRQGGNTEAFF
j_call: TRBJ1-1
v_call: TRBV7-2

cdr3_aa: CASSVGGAGSGEKLFF
j_call: TRBJ1-4
v_call: TRBV9

cdr3_aa: CASSPKRNRGHSTDTQYF
j_call: TRBJ2-3
v_call: TRBV5-6

cdr3_aa: CASSVAGTYLETQYF
j_call: TRBJ2-5
v_call: TRBV9

cdr3_aa: CASSTGQGPNTDTQYF
j_call: TRBJ2-3
v_call: TRBV19

cdr3_aa: CASSAQGMAFF
j_call: TRBJ1-1
v_call: TRBV6-5

cdr3_aa: CASSKEGVGNTIYF
j_call: TRBJ1-3
v_call: TRBV7-9

cdr3_aa: CAWSRGRHSGNTIYF
j_call: TRBJ1-3
v_call: TRBV30

cdr3_aa: CAWSTVGAKGYTF
j_call: TRBJ1-2
v_call: TRBV30